The clone carrying this TCR beta chain was recorded only once. Antigen specificity is unknown. This specimen comes from a study of T cells in Graves' hyperthyroidism and ophthalmopathy. As for the study in general: Peripheral blood samples were taken at initial diagnosis, prior to any treatment.

The CDR3 is 15 amino acids. Germline CDR1 is ENHRY and CDR2 is SYGVKD. Losses at the gene ends were 7 bases for V and 4 bases for J; bases not matched to a gene: 5. Whole-study findings and limits: Also found in blood were most expanded thyroid clonotypes above 0.001. In validation, the model predicted ophthalmopathy. These predictions came a median around 5.9 months before onset.

TCR beta CDR3 regions were amplified from RNA. The TCR CDR3 first-round RT-PCR relied on the HTBI primer set. TCRdb called the multiplex PCR reads again in MiXCR, with one record for every CDR3 protein. The data show hundreds of thousands of distinct CDR3 sequences, about an eighth seen once. Extraction of PBMCs used roughly 10 ml of fresh peripheral blood. This clonotype was sampled from a man between 50 and 59 years old with Graves' ophthalmopathy. The sequenced sample was blood. The chain joins TRBV10-3 to TRBJ2-3, with 13 bases fitting TRBD2. The CDR3 nucleotides are TGTGCCATCAATGGACTAGCGGGAGTCTCAGATACGCAGTATTTT. This codes for CAINGLAGVSDTQYF.